Presented here are 17 T cell receptor beta chains from one specimen sequenced in a study of cytomegalovirus exposure and HLA in healthy donors. PCR employed 60 Vbeta and 13 Jbeta primers. Produced via immunoSEQ multiplex PCR; TCRdb's table is partial and in-frame only. The sample contains approximately 130,000 clones, roughly 80% of which appear only once. Sequencing was carried out using PBMCs. Receptor source: a girl between 2 and 10 years old in good health and CMV-seronegative.

The J gene is TRBJ2-7, the V gene TRBV4-3, with 7 bases identical to TRBD1. This CDR3 region has 18 residues. From germline, CDR1 is LGHNA and CDR2 YSLEER. The V and J ends lost 1 base and 0 bases, in that order; junction bases with no gene match: 12. CDR3 bases: TGCGCCAGCAGCCAAGTTCTTCCGACAGGGAGTAGCTCCTACGAGCAGTACTTC. As protein: CASSQVLPTGSSSYEQYF.

The rearrangement links TRBV2 to TRBJ2-2; tentatively, D is TRBD2 (5 bases). The CDR3 contains 16 residues. Germline V gives CDR1 SNHLY, CDR2 FYNNEI. V lost 8 bases and J 0 bases, leaving 16 bases between the germline ends. CDR3 sequence reads: CASEGLIEANTGELFF. The CDR3 DNA reads TGTGCCAGCGAGGGCTTAATAGAGGCGAACACCGGGGAGCTGTTTTTT.

Details on this clone: The CDR3 ends on some other residue instead of the conserved phenylalanine or tryptophan, so this is likely a read error. This chain connects TRBV13 to TRBJ2-3; 12 bases are a match to TRBD2. The CDR3 contains 16 residues. The V segment lost 4 bases and the J segment 4 bases; nucleotides outside the gene matches: 6. Germline V gene lookup returns CDR1 PRHDT and CDR2 FYEKMQ (reference sequence). In DNA form, the CDR3 reads TGTGCCAGCAGCTCGATGACTAGCGGGGGATCAGATACGCAGTATGTT. It translates to CASSSMTSGGSDTQYV.

The chain joins TRBV4-1 to TRBJ1-4; D remains unclear. Germline loops: CDR1 MGHRA, CDR2 YSYEKL. The V end was cut by 0 bases, the J end by 6 bases, with 14 bases between. This CDR3 has 16 residues. The CDR3 sequence: CASSQDSAEEHEKLFF. The CDR3 DNA reads as TGCGCCAGCAGCCAAGATTCGGCGGAGGAACATGAAAAACTGTTTTTT.

This clone was seen a single time. This chain links TRBV15 with TRBJ2-7; 7 positions agree with TRBD2. The CDR3 sequence is 16 residues long. The V gene end was trimmed by 0 bases and the J gene end by 4 bases; junction bases not matched to a gene: 9. Germline CDR1 and CDR2: LNHNV and YYDKDF (reference sequence). CDR3 amino acids: CATSRDWGGSRYEQYF. In nucleotides, the CDR3 is TGTGCCACCAGCAGAGATTGGGGCGGGAGTAGGTACGAGCAGTACTTC.

The chain employs TRBV5-1 and TRBJ2-1; TRBD1 aligns across 12 bases. Germline V gives CDR1 SGHRS, CDR2 YFSETQ. CDR3 size: 15 residues. The V and J ends lost 5 bases and 7 bases, in that order; junction bases with no gene match: 7. Written as DNA, the CDR3 is TGCGCCAGCAGACTGGGACAGGGGGCTACGAATGAGCAGTTCTTC. Residues: CASRLGQGATNEQFF.

The chain couples TRBV2 to TRBJ2-3; the match to TRBD2 covers 13 bases. After removal of 4 bases from V and 3 bases from J, the junction contained 4 bases not matched to a gene. In germline, CDR1 is SNHLY, CDR2 FYNNEI. The CDR3 totals 16 residues. DNA of the CDR3: TGTGCCAGCAGTGTTACTAGCGGGAGGGTAACAGATACGCAGTATTTT. It codes for CASSVTSGRVTDTQYF. Variable domain in full (rest from reference TRBV2 and TRBJ2-3): EPEVTQTPSHQVTQMGQEVILRCVPISNHLYFYWYRQILGQKVEFLVSFYNNEISEKSEIFDDQFSVERPDGSNFTLKIRSTKLEDSAMYFCASSVTSGRVTDTQYFGPGTRLTVL.

The chain is built from TRBV30 and TRBJ2-7; D may be TRBD2 (5 bases). The CDR3 is 15 residues long. Germline assignment: CDR1 GTSNPN and CDR2 SVGIG (reference sequence). V was trimmed by 1 base and J by 5 bases, leaving 18 bases between them. The CDR3, as DNA: TGTGCCTGGAGTGAGGGAGCTAGCTTTTTGAACGAGCAGTACTTC. This translates into CAWSEGASFLNEQYF.

The chain recombines TRBV29-1 with TRBJ1-5, with D possibly TRBD1 on 6 matching bases. The CDR3 runs to 16 residues. Per germline, CDR1 SQVTM and CDR2 ANQGSEA. V lost 6 bases, J lost 2 bases, and 20 bases lay in between. CDR3 sequence (DNA): TGCAGCGTCCCCGCCTTACAGGGAAGGGGCAATCAGCCCCAGCATTTT. Encoded protein: CSVPALQGRGNQPQHF.

The chain couples TRBV7-9 to TRBJ2-1, with 10 bases fitting TRBD1. The CDR3 consists of 16 residues. The J segment lost 8 bases and the V segment lost 5 bases, leaving 12 bases of the junction unmatched. Per germline, CDR1 SEHNR and CDR2 FQNEAQ (reference sequence). CDR3 DNA sequence: TGTGCCAGCAGCCCCCACCGACAGGGGGCAATAGATGAGCAGTTCTTC. The encoded protein is CASSPHRQGAIDEQFF.

The chain uses TRBV10-3 and TRBJ2-2; D is possibly TRBD1 (6 bases). The germline CDR1 and CDR2 sequences are ENHRY and SYGVKD. The CDR3 length is 15 residues. V was clipped by 6 bases and J by 2 bases, with 13 bases between them. CDR3 residues: CAISWTAPNTGELFF. Here the CDR3 DNA reads TGTGCCATCAGCTGGACAGCCCCAAACACCGGGGAGCTGTTTTTT.

The chain uses TRBV4-1 and TRBJ2-1, with 10 positions matching TRBD2. Germline V CDR1 and CDR2: MGHRA, YSYEKL. Unmatched junction bases numbered 3, after V lost 4 bases and J lost 3 bases. This CDR3 spans 15 amino acids. CDR3 coding DNA: TGCGCCAGCAGCCCGACTAGCGGGCTCTACAATGAGCAGTTCTTC. This encodes CASSPTSGLYNEQFF.

The chain couples TRBV19 to TRBJ2-5; D possibly corresponds to TRBD1 (5 bases). Germline CDR1 is LNHDA and CDR2 is SQIVND (reference sequence). V shed 5 bases and J shed 5 bases, with 21 bases lying between them. This CDR3 has 16 amino acids. CDR3 in DNA: TGTGCCAGTAGTCCCGACCGGTTAGGGGTTAAGGAGACCCAGTACTTC. Protein product: CASSPDRLGVKETQYF.

This clone appeared once. V usage is TRBV30 and J usage is TRBJ2-3, with 7 bases identical to TRBD1. The V and J ends lost 0 bases and 5 bases, in that order; junction bases with no gene match: 8. The CDR3 contains 15 residues. From germline, CDR1 is GTSNPN and CDR2 SVGIG (reference sequence). CDR3 sequence: CAWSVGTAEVDTQYF. The CDR3 DNA is TGTGCCTGGAGTGTAGGGACAGCCGAAGTAGATACGCAGTATTTT.

V usage is TRBV10-3 and J usage is TRBJ2-1; D perhaps matches TRBD1 (5 bases). V lost 3 bases and J 7 bases, leaving 16 bases between the germline ends. CDR3 length equals 15 residues. Germline CDR1 and CDR2: ENHRY and SYGVKD. The CDR3 DNA sequence: TGTGCCATCAGTGAAAGTGGGGCGCAGGCGAATGAGCAGTTCTTC. This translates into CAISESGAQANEQFF.

CDR3 loop: CASSSTSGGADTQYF. In DNA, the CDR3 is TGTGCCAGCAGTTCGACTAGCGGCGGGGCAGATACGCAGTATTTT. The chain employs TRBV2 and TRBJ2-3, with 9 bases aligning to TRBD2. Germline trimming cut 5 bases from V and 4 bases from J; bases unmatched to any gene: 7. This CDR3 comprises 15 residues. The germline gives CDR1 SNHLY, CDR2 FYNNEI. Variable domain in full (rest from reference TRBV2 and TRBJ2-3): EPEVTQTPSHQVTQMGQEVILRCVPISNHLYFYWYRQILGQKVEFLVSFYNNEISEKSEIFDDQFSVERPDGSNFTLKIRSTKLEDSAMYFCASSSTSGGADTQYFGPGTRLTVL.

This sequence joins TRBV7-3 and TRBJ1-6; D is unclear. Between the trimmed V and J ends, which lost 5 bases and 7 bases, there was a span of 12 bases. Germline CDR1 SGHTA, CDR2 FQGTGA. The CDR3 totals 14 residues. CDR3 DNA sequence: TGTGCCAGCAGCACCGGCGCAGGAAATTCACCCCTCCACTTT. Amino acids: CASSTGAGNSPLHF.